The following is a T cell receptor beta chain sequence with its context. The antigen is not known. The assay was immunoSEQ multiplex PCR, and TCRdb's table has in-frame clones only and misses some. This table has about 72,000 clones, approximately 86% appearing once. This record belongs to a study of PD-L1 blockade in urothelial cancer. Study results and limitations: Below-median pretreatment blood TCR clonality was associated with improved progression-free and overall survival.

Time point reported: pretreatment peripheral blood. The germline gives CDR1 LNHDA, CDR2 SQIVND (reference sequence). This CDR3 region has 14 residues. J was trimmed by 1 base and V by 5 bases; bases with no gene match: 4. Sequences were derived from PBMCs, sampled around atezolizumab (anti-PD-L1) treatment. J is TRBJ1-1 and V is TRBV19; 7 nucleotides line up with TRBD1. The receptor was isolated from a man between 60 and 70 years old with urothelial cancer. The CDR3 nucleotides read TGTGCCAGTAGTCCGCGGACAGGGAACACTGAAGCTTTCTTT. This gives the protein CASSPRTGNTEAFF.